This T cell receptor (beta chain) was sequenced for a study of control samples from healthy donors and cancer patients. After removal of 5 bases from V and 3 bases from J, the junction contained 4 bases not matched to a gene. Germline values: CDR1 LNHDA, CDR2 SQIVND (reference sequence). The CDR3 has 13 amino acids. The table lists this clone with a few counts. Sequencing was performed with immunoSEQ multiplex PCR; in TCRdb, only in-frame clones are kept and a portion is missing. The sample records around 7,400 clones, around 82% being singletons. V gene TRBV19 combines with J gene TRBJ2-7; the match to TRBD1 covers 7 bases. The sequence was collected from a man in his 70s with lung cancer. The sequenced sample consisted of PBMCs. The CDR3 reads CASSATGFYEQYF. The DNA of the CDR3 is TGTGCCAGTAGTGCGACAGGGTTCTACGAGCAGTACTTC.